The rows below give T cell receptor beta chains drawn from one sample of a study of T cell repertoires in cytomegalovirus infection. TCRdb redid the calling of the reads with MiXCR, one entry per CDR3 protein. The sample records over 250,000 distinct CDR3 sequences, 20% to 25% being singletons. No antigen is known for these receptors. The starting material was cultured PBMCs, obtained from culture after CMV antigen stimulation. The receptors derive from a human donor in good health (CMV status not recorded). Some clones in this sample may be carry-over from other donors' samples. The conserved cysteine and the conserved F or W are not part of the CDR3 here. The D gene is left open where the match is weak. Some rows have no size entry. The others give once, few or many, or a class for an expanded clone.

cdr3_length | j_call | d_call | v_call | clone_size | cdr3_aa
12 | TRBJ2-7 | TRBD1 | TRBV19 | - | ASSYRDSYYEQY
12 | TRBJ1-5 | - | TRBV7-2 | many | ASSLDRLNQPQH
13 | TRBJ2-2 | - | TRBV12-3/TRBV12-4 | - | ASSLLAVGLGELF
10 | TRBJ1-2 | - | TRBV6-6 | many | ASSRGEWGYT
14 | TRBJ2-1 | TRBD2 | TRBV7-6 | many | ASSSLSGRPYNEQF
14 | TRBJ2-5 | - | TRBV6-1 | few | ASSTALGRGEETQY
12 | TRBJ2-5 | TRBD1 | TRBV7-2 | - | ASSSTGVGETQY
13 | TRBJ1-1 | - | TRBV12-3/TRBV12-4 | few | ASSLGQGVGTEAF
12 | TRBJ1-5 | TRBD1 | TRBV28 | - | ASSPQGVEQPQH
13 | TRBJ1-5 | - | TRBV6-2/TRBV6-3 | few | ASSTHREANQPQH
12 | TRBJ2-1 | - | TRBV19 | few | ASSFSYSYNEQF
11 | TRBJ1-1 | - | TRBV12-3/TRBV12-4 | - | ASRLQWNTEAF
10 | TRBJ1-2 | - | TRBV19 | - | ASNIPRYGYT
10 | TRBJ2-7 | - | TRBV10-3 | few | AISLSSYEQY
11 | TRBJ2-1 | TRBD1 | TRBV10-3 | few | ATTDRERDEQF